This TCR beta chain originates from a study of blood T cell repertoires in COVID-19. Libraries were prepared by immunoSEQ multiplex PCR; TCRdb keeps only in-frame clonotypes and omits some of them. The sample lists approximately 400,000 clones; approximately 90% were seen once. Seattle-derived patients entered the study during active infection and were followed longitudinally. This receptor was obtained from a woman aged 50 to 65 with COVID-19, enrolled during active disease. The sequenced material came from peripheral blood.

The CDR3 coding sequence is TGTGCCATCAGTGAGCCGGCTAATGAAAAACTGTTTTTT. Translation: CAISEPANEKLFF. This sequence joins TRBV10-3 and TRBJ1-4; unclear D gene. The V gene's germline CDR1 is ENHRY and CDR2 SYGVKD. This CDR3 is 13 amino acids long. V was trimmed by 2 bases and J by 3 bases, leaving 4 bases between them.